The 19 T cell receptor beta chains reported below all come from one sample, sequenced in a study of blood T cell repertoires in COVID-19. This table comes from immunoSEQ multiplex PCR, and its TCRdb copy is limited to in-frame clones, with some not included. The data contain 100,000 or so clones, around 85% of them singletons. Sequenced input: peripheral blood. These receptors were obtained from a human donor in a cohort sampled during active COVID-19.

This clone has more than one count but fewer than ten. This chain joins TRBV4-1 and TRBJ2-2; possible D gene TRBD1, 5 bases. Germline V gives CDR1 MGHRA, CDR2 YSYEKL. The CDR3 has 16 amino acids. V was pared by 8 bases and J by 0 bases, with 16 bases between. CDR3 sequence: CASVPVAGPNTGELFF. The CDR3 DNA follows: TGCGCCAGCGTCCCCGTAGCAGGGCCGAACACCGGGGAGCTGTTTTTT.

This clone was counted a single time. V is TRBV6-5 and J is TRBJ2-5, with TRBD1 identical over 7 bases. The CDR3 is 12 amino acids. Trimming took 6 bases from V and 9 from J; bases not matched to a gene: 7. The V gene's germline CDR1 is MNHEY and CDR2 SVGAGI. The CDR3 nucleotides read TGTGCCAGCAGCACGGACAGGTGGTCCCAGTACTTC. Protein: CASSTDRWSQYF.

The V gene is TRBV6-5, the J gene TRBJ1-2; TRBD1 agrees at 7 bases. V lost 6 bases and J lost 2; bases outside the gene matches: 9. The CDR3 runs to 15 residues. Germline CDR1 MNHEY, CDR2 SVGAGI. The DNA of the CDR3 is TGTGCCAGCAGAACCGGGACAGATCTAAACTATGGCTACACCTTC. It encodes CASRTGTDLNYGYTF.

This clone turned up a few times. The chain recombines TRBV2 with TRBJ1-6; D is perhaps TRBD1 (6 bases). Germline CDR1 SNHLY, CDR2 FYNNEI. This CDR3 spans 15 amino acids. V was pared by 2 bases and J by 5 bases, with 10 bases between. The CDR3 spells CASSETGSNNSPLHF. The CDR3 DNA sequence: TGTGCCAGCAGTGAAACAGGGTCTAATAATTCACCCCTCCACTTT. Complete variable domain (other parts from reference TRBV2 and TRBJ1-6): EPEVTQTPSHQVTQMGQEVILRCVPISNHLYFYWYRQILGQKVEFLVSFYNNEISEKSEIFDDQFSVERPDGSNFTLKIRSTKLEDSAMYFCASSETGSNNSPLHFGNGTRLTVT.

V gene TRBV27 combines with J gene TRBJ2-3; TRBD1 matches 7 bases. Germline V gene data show CDR1 as MNHEY and CDR2 as SMNVEV (reference sequence). J was trimmed by 3 bases and V by 6 bases; bases with no gene match: 6. CDR3 length: 14 residues. The CDR3 DNA reads as TGTGCCAGCAGCCTGGGACAGCTAACAGATACGCAGTATTTT. This codes for CASSLGQLTDTQYF.

This chain joins TRBV2 and TRBJ2-7; TRBD1 aligns across 7 bases. Germline V gene sequence: CDR1 SNHLY, CDR2 FYNNEI. The CDR3 has 13 amino acids. The V segment lost 4 bases and the J segment 6 bases; nucleotides outside the gene matches: 6. The CDR3: CASSGQGTSEQYF. CDR3 DNA sequence: TGTGCCAGCAGTGGACAGGGTACGAGCGAGCAGTACTTC.

This clone appeared once. The V and J genes are TRBV12-3 or TRBV12-4 and TRBJ1-6; D remains unclear. V gave up 6 bases and J gave up 14 bases, with 14 bases separating them. CDR3 size: 12 residues. In DNA form, the CDR3 reads TGTGCCAGCAGAGGAGTGGCCCGCACCCTCCACTTT. Residues: CASRGVARTLHF.

This chain links TRBV18 with TRBJ2-3; D is possibly TRBD1 (5 bases). Germline lookup yields CDR1 KGHSH and CDR2 LQKENI. The CDR3 length is 14 residues. The germline V and J ends were trimmed by 3 bases and 2 bases, with 9 bases remaining between them. The DNA of the CDR3 is TGTGCCAGCTCACCCCGACAGAACACAGATACGCAGTATTTT. Protein: CASSPRQNTDTQYF.

The genes are TRBV27 and TRBJ2-2; 9 bases match TRBD2. V gave up 8 bases and J gave up 1 base; unmatched junction bases: 5. Germline values: CDR1 MNHEY, CDR2 SMNVEV (reference sequence). CDR3 length: 15 amino acids. This CDR3 is CASLGLAGNTGELFF. DNA of the CDR3: TGTGCCAGCCTGGGACTAGCTGGGAACACCGGGGAGCTGTTTTTT.

The chain is built from TRBV2 and TRBJ1-2; no firm D call. The CDR3 covers 12 residues. The V and J ends lost 5 bases and 5 bases respectively, with 9 bases between them. CDR1 and CDR2 from the germline V gene are SNHLY and FYNNEI. The CDR3 sequence is CASSQFSYGYTF. CDR3 in DNA: TGTGCCAGCAGTCAATTTAGTTATGGCTACACCTTC.

The rearrangement joins TRBV4-1 to TRBJ2-3, with a weak D call TRBD2 (5 bases). Trimming cost V 2 bases and J 0 bases, with 15 bases left between them. The V gene's germline CDR1 is MGHRA and CDR2 YSYEKL. The CDR3 sequence is 17 residues long. CDR3 sequence reads: CASSQNLWRTSTDTQYF. In DNA, the CDR3 is TGCGCCAGCAGCCAAAACTTATGGAGGACCAGCACAGATACGCAGTATTTT.

The CDR3 nucleotides are TGTGCCAGCAGGGGACTACCCAAGATGGGCTATGGCTACACCTTC. It codes for CASRGLPKMGYGYTF. The rearrangement uses TRBV27 and TRBJ1-2, with TRBD1 as a possible D gene (5 bases). V was shortened by 6 bases and J by 4 bases, with 18 bases between the two germline ends. Per germline, CDR1 MNHEY and CDR2 SMNVEV (reference sequence). This CDR3 region has 15 residues.

The rearrangement joins TRBV13 to TRBJ2-7; 7 nucleotides align to TRBD1. Trimming removed 4 bases from V and 9 bases from J; junction bases left unmatched: 15. Per germline, CDR1 PRHDT and CDR2 FYEKMQ (reference sequence). The length of the CDR3 is 15 residues. The CDR3 sequence: CASSSPETGRGVQYF. CDR3 nucleotides: TGTGCCAGCAGCTCTCCTGAGACAGGGAGAGGGGTGCAGTACTTC.

The J gene is TRBJ1-5, the V gene TRBV25-1; TRBD1 might be the D (6 bases). The CDR3 extends over 15 amino acids. Germline CDR1 and CDR2: MGHDK and SYGVNS. With 2 bases removed from V and 4 bases from J, the gap between germline ends came to 12 bases. CDR3 nucleotides: TGTGCCAGCAGTGAAGAGAGACAGGAGAATCAGCCCCAGCATTTT. It specifies CASSEERQENQPQHF.

This clone has just one count. The CDR3: CASSPFDRGLSKNIQYF. The DNA for the CDR3 is TGTGCCAGCTCACCATTCGACAGGGGGCTTTCCAAAAACATTCAGTACTTC. V gene TRBV18 combines with J gene TRBJ2-4; 10 nucleotides line up with TRBD1. There are 17 residues in the CDR3. Trimming took 2 bases from V and 2 from J; bases not matched to a gene: 6. Germline lookup yields CDR1 KGHSH and CDR2 LQKENI.

The rearrangement links TRBV5-1 to TRBJ1-2, with D tentatively TRBD1 (5 bases). Germline V CDR1 and CDR2: SGHRS, YFSETQ. Trimming pared 4 bases from V and 6 bases from J, leaving 13 bases between. This CDR3 spans 13 amino acids. CDR3 in DNA: TGCGCCAGCAGCAATGGAGGGGCTAATGGCTACACCTTC. This gives the protein CASSNGGANGYTF.

This chain links TRBV9 with TRBJ2-1; D is undetermined. The V end lost 0 bases, the J end lost 0 bases, and 7 bases lay between the germline ends. The V gene's germline CDR1 is SGDLS and CDR2 YYNGEE. The CDR3 length is 15 residues. The CDR3 spells CASSVDVSSYNEQFF. The CDR3 coding sequence is TGTGCCAGCAGCGTAGACGTTAGCTCCTACAATGAGCAGTTCTTC. The full variable domain, rest sourced from reference TRBV9 and TRBJ2-1, is DSGVTQTPKHLITATGQRVTLRCSPRSGDLSVYWYQQSLDQGLQFLIQYYNGEERAKGNILERFSAQQFPDLHSELNLSSLELGDSALYFCASSVDVSSYNEQFFGPGTRLTVL.

This chain connects TRBV5-8 to TRBJ1-3, with a weak D call TRBD1 (6 bases). The V end lost 1 base, the J end lost 1 base, and 12 bases lay between the germline ends. This CDR3 is built from 16 residues. Germline V gives CDR1 SGHTS, CDR2 YDEGEE. The CDR3 DNA is TGTGCCAGCAGCTTGAACAGGGCTGCGTCTGGAAACACCATATATTTT. Its translation is CASSLNRAASGNTIYF.

The rearrangement joins TRBV12-3 or TRBV12-4 to TRBJ1-3; D possibly corresponds to TRBD1 (6 bases). CDR3 size: 13 residues. V was pared by 9 bases and J by 3 bases, with 12 bases between. CDR3 in DNA: TGTGCCAGTGTCAGGGGTGGTGGAAACACCATATATTTT. Its protein product is CASVRGGGNTIYF.